The clone carrying this TCR beta chain was counted between two and nine times. Its target is not known. The sample originates from a study of T cell repertoires in cytomegalovirus infection. Study background: The public TCR beta signatures pointed to both CMV infection and matching HLA type. Study results and caveats: Dominating the ex vivo response were TCR beta clonotypes that were CMV-specific and HLA-C-restricted.

TCRdb reprocessed the reads via MiXCR and lists one record per CDR3 protein. The table lists around 310,000 distinct CDR3 sequences, about 17% of them singletons. The CDR3 consists of 15 residues. Germline CDR1 is PRHDT and CDR2 is FYEKMQ (reference sequence). V shed 7 bases and J shed 8 bases, with 20 bases lying between them. The sequence came from a human donor in good health (CMV status not recorded). Some clones in this sample may be carry-over from other donors' samples. Sequences were obtained from PBMCs. The chain joins TRBV13 to TRBJ1-4; D possibly corresponds to TRBD1 (6 bases). The CDR3 here is CASTSRGALREKLFF. CDR3 DNA sequence: TGTGCCAGCACCTCGAGGGGGGCCCTCAGAGAAAAACTGTTTTTT.